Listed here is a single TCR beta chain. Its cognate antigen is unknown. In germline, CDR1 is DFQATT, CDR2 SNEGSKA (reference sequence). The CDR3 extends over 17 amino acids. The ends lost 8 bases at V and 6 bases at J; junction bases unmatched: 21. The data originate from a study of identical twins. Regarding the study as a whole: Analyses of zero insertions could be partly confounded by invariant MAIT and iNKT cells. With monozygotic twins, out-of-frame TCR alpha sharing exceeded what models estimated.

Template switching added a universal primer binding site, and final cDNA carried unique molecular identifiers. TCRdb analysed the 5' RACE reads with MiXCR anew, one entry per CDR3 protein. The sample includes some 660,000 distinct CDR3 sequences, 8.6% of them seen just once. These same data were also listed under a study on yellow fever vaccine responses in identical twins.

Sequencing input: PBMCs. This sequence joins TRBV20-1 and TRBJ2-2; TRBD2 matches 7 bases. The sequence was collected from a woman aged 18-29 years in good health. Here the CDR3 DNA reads TGCAGTACCACCCCCCCGGAGGGCGGGAGTTTCGCCGGGGAGCTGTTTTTT. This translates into CSTTPPEGGSFAGELFF.